One and the same sample provided the 9 T cell receptor beta chains below, sequenced in a study of T cell repertoires in cytomegalovirus infection (dated by TCRdb to the late 2010s). Sequencing took place on an Illumina HiSeq 1500. TCRdb reprocessing: public reads trimmed at Q25 with fastp, clones called with MiXCR, in-frame beta chains kept. Rows with a matching CDR3 protein are joined into one entry that keeps the most common DNA and genes. The sample profile shows roughly 120,000 distinct CDR3 sequences; about 30% of them were found once. Of the sample, around 80% falls within the top ten clones. Taken with the paper, the label for treatment or condition translates to: in vitro stimulation with specific CMV peptide epitopes to enrich CMV-specific T cells. For these TCRs, the target antigens are not known. The starting material was CD8+ T cells from cultured PBMCs, obtained from culture after CMV antigen stimulation. The receptor source for this set is a human donor in good health (CMV status not recorded). Some clones in this sample may be carry-over from other donors' samples.

The chain uses TRBV28 and TRBJ2-7; the D gene could be TRBD1 or TRBD2 (5 bases each). This CDR3 comprises 14 residues. Trimming took 8 bases from V and 0 from J, leaving 14 bases between them. CDR1 MDHEN and CDR2 SYDVKM come from the germline V gene. The CDR3 bases are TGTGCCAGCTTAAGCAGGGAGATCTCCTACGAGCAGTACTTC. Its translation: CASLSREISYEQYF.

The chain couples TRBV28 to TRBJ1-3; D unclear. The CDR3 covers 14 residues. The germline gives CDR1 MDHEN, CDR2 SYDVKM. Trimming shortened V by 4 bases and J by 0 bases, and 7 bases separated the two germline ends. Here the CDR3 reads CASSSIYSGNTIYF. The DNA for the CDR3 is TGTGCCAGCAGTTCGATTTACTCTGGAAACACCATATATTTT. The full variable domain, rest sourced from reference TRBV28 and TRBJ1-3, is DVKVTQSSRYLVKRTGEKVFLECVQDMDHENMFWYRQDPGLGLRLIYFSYDVKMKEKGDIPEGYSVSREKKERFSLILESASTNQTSMYLCASSSIYSGNTIYFGEGSWLTVV.

This clonotype has a count of ten or more. This chain joins TRBV6-5 and TRBJ1-4; D is undetermined. Trimming left V 2 bases short and J 5 bases short, with 0 bases between. CDR1 is MNHEY and CDR2 is SVGAGI in the germline V gene. This CDR3 has 11 residues. Here the CDR3 DNA reads TGTGCCAGCAGTTACAATGAAAAACTGTTTTTT. It codes for CASSYNEKLFF.

The CDR3 coding sequence is TGTGCCAGCAGTTTAAGTGGTACCCCCCACGAGCAGTACTTC. Amino acid sequence: CASSLSGTPHEQYF. The rearrangement joins TRBV28 to TRBJ2-7; D gene uncertain. In germline, CDR1 is MDHEN, CDR2 SYDVKM. This CDR3 is built from 14 residues. With 2 bases removed from V and 5 bases from J, the gap between germline ends came to 13 bases.

This clonotype was seen a handful of times. The chain joins TRBV5-6 to TRBJ1-5, with D unclear. This CDR3 contains 14 residues. The V and J ends lost 3 bases and 5 bases respectively, with 12 bases between them. Germline lookup yields CDR1 SGHDT and CDR2 YYEEEE. The CDR3 reads CASSSSGDYQPQHF. Here the CDR3 DNA reads TGTGCCAGCAGCTCTTCAGGAGACTATCAGCCCCAGCATTTT.

This clonotype was detected only a few times. The chain links TRBV12-3 or TRBV12-4 to TRBJ2-1; 14 nucleotides agree with TRBD2. V lost 6 bases and J lost 2; bases outside the gene matches: 6. The CDR3 runs to 17 residues. The CDR3 spells CASRGGTSGGTYNEQFF. Written as DNA, the CDR3 is TGTGCCAGCAGGGGAGGGACTAGCGGGGGCACCTACAATGAGCAGTTCTTC.

This clonotype has ten or more counts. The chain carries TRBV12-3 or TRBV12-4 and TRBJ1-1, with D unresolved. The length of the CDR3 is 13 residues. V gave up 5 bases and J gave up 3 bases, with 10 bases separating them. The CDR3 spells CASSPWVYTEAFF. Here the CDR3 DNA reads TGTGCCAGCAGTCCCTGGGTCTACACTGAAGCTTTCTTT.

This clonotype was seen at least ten times. This chain connects TRBV7-9 to TRBJ2-2; TRBD1 agrees at 8 bases. This CDR3 comprises 15 residues. Germline-derived CDR1 and CDR2 are SEHNR and FQNEAQ (reference sequence). V lost 5 bases, J lost 7 bases, and 9 bases stayed unmatched. The CDR3 coding sequence is TGTGCCAGCAGCCCGAAGGACAGGGCGGACGGGGAGCTGTTTTTT. Its protein product is CASSPKDRADGELFF.

The genes are TRBV13 and TRBJ1-1, with D unresolved. Per germline, CDR1 PRHDT and CDR2 FYEKMQ (reference sequence). The CDR3 length is 12 residues. Deletions cut 0 bases from V and 11 bases from J, with 10 bases between. CDR3 nucleotide sequence: TGTGCCAGCAGCTTAGGAAGGGTTGGCGCTTTCTTT. This codes for CASSLGRVGAFF.